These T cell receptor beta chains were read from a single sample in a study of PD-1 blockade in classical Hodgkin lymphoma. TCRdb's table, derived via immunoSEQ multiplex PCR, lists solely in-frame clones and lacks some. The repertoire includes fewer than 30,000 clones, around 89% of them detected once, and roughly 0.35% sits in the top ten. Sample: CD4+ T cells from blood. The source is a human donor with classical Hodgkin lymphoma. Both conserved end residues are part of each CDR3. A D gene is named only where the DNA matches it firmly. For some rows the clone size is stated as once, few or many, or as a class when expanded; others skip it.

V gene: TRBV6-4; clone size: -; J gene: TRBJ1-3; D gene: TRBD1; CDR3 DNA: TGTGCCAGCAGGGACGGACAGGGGGCTTGTGGAAACACCATATATTTT; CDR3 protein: CASRDGQGACGNTIYF
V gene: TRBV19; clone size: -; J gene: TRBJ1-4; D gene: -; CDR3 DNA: TGTGCCAGTAGTCATCAGAGGGATGAAAAACTGTTTTTT; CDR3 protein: CASSHQRDEKLFF
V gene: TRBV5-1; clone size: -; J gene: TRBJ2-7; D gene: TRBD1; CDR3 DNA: TGCGCCAGCAGCTTAGGGGACAGTTCCTACGAGCAGTACTTC; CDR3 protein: CASSLGDSSYEQYF
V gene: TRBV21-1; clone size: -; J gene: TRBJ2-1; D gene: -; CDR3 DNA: TGTGCCAGCAGCAACACCCGCCCCAGGGGTCCCTACAATGAGCAGTTCTTC; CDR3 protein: CASSNTRPRGPYNEQFF
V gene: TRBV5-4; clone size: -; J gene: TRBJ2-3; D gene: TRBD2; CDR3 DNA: TGTGCCAGCAGCTTGACTAGCGGGAGGACAGATACGCAGTATTTT; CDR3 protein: CASSLTSGRTDTQYF
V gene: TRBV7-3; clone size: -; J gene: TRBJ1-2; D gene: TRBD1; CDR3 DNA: TGTGCCAGCAGCCTAATAGCTTCCGGGACAGAAAAACGAAGACCATATGGCTACACCTTC; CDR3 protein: CASSLIASGTEKRRPYGYTF
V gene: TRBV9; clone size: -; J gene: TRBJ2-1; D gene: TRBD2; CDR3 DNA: TGTGCCAGCAATCGGATAGCGGGAGCGGGTGAGCAGTTCTTC; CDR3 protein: CASNRIAGAGEQFF
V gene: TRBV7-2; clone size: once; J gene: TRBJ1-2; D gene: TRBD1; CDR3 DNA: TGTGCCAGCAGCTTAGCCCCCGGGACAGAGTATGGCTACACCTTC; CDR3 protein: CASSLAPGTEYGYTF
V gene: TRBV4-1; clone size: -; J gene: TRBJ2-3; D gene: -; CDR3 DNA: TGCGCCAGCAGCCAAGGCAGGGCCACAGATACGCAGTATTTT; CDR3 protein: CASSQGRATDTQYF
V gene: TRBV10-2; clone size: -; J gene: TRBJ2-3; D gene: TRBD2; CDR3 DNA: TGCGCCAGCAGGCTGGCGGGAGAAGATACGCAGTATTTT; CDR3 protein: CASRLAGEDTQYF
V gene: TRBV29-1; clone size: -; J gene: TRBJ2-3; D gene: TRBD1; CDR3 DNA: TGCAGCGTTGAAGCCCGGGACAGACCCCCCGTGGATACGCAGTATTTT; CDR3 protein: CSVEARDRPPVDTQYF
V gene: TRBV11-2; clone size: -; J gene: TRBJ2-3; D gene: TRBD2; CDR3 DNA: TGTGCCAGCAGTCCACGACTAGCGGGAGATTTCACAGATACGCAGTATTTT; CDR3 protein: CASSPRLAGDFTDTQYF
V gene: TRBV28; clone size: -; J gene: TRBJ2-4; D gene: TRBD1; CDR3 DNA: TGTGCCAGCAGTTTAATCGGCTCGACAGGGGTAAACATTCAGTACTTC; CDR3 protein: CASSLIGSTGVNIQYF
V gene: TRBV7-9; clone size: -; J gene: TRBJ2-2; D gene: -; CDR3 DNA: TGTGCCAGCAGCCTACTAGGTCCGGCCGGGGAGCTGTTTTTT; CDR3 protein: CASSLLGPAGELFF
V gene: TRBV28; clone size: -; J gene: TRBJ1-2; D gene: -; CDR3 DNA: TGTGCCAGTTCACCCCCCCCAGGATATGGCTACACCTTC; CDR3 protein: CASSPPPGYGYTF
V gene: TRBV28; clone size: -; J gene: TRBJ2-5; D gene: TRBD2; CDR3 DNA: TGTGCCAGCAGTTCTAGCGGCACGCAAGAGACCCAGTACTTC; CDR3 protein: CASSSSGTQETQYF
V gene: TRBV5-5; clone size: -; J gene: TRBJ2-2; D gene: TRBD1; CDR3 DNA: TGTGCCACTGGGACAGCGCCGACTCCGAACACCGGGGAGCTGTTTTTT; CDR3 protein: CATGTAPTPNTGELFF
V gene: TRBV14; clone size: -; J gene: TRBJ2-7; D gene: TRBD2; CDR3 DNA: TGTGCCAGCAGCCAATCCCGGGGACTAGCGGTTGACTACGAGCAGTACTTC; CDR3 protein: CASSQSRGLAVDYEQYF